This entry describes one TCR beta chain. The sample originates from a study of T cell changes during pregnancy in multiple sclerosis. The table came from immunoSEQ multiplex PCR; TCRdb's copy has only in-frame clones and leaves some out. The top ten hold 2% to 3% of the sample, which has approximately 98,000 clones, about 92% seen once. Trimming removed 0 bases from V and 4 bases from J, with 10 bases in between. The CDR3 totals 16 residues. Germline-derived CDR1 and CDR2 are SGHVS and FQNEAQ. The source is a female donor in good health, enrolled as a control in a pregnancy study. The chain couples TRBV7-8 to TRBJ1-6; D uncertain. The sequencing used peripheral blood, collected after pregnancy. CDR3 protein: CASSLAVHTYNSPLHF. CDR3 sequence (DNA): TGTGCCAGCAGCTTAGCCGTACACACATATAATTCACCCCTCCACTTT.